The 8 T cell receptor beta chains in this list originate from one sample, sequenced in a study of Graves' ophthalmopathy and Graves' hyperthyroidism. Transcripts of RNA were the source for amplifying TCR beta CDR3 regions. HTBI primers served in a first-round RT-PCR, which a second-round multiplex PCR followed. TCRdb itself ran the multiplex PCR reads through MiXCR, one entry per CDR3 protein. Among about 400,000 distinct CDR3 sequences listed, around 18% were seen once. The sequencing sample was made of peripheral blood. The receptors come from a woman between 18 and 29 years old with Graves' ophthalmopathy.

This clonotype has ten or more counts. The chain links TRBV28 to TRBJ2-7; D tentatively reads TRBD1 or TRBD2 (6 bases each). Trimming removed 6 bases at V and 7 bases at J, with 13 bases between. The CDR3 loop spans 12 amino acids. Germline V lookup: CDR1 MDHEN, CDR2 SYDVKM. Here the CDR3 DNA reads TGTGCCAGCAGATTAGGGGGAGGTGAGCAGTACTTC. This sequence encodes CASRLGGGEQYF.

This clonotype came up once. This chain links TRBV4-1 with TRBJ1-1; D possibly corresponds to TRBD1 (5 bases). The CDR3 contains 15 residues. From germline, CDR1 is MGHRA and CDR2 YSYEKL. V gave up 2 bases and J gave up 1 base, with 11 bases separating them. The CDR3 region is CASSQSPGPNTEAFF. The CDR3 bases are TGCGCCAGCAGCCAATCTCCGGGGCCGAACACTGAAGCTTTCTTT.

At least ten counts were recorded for this clonotype. CDR3 DNA sequence: TGTGCCACCAGCAGAGAAAGGGGGCCCTGGGGCACTGAAGCTTTCTTT. It encodes CATSRERGPWGTEAFF. The chain carries TRBV15 and TRBJ1-1; TRBD1 matches 7 bases. Germline V CDR1 and CDR2: LNHNV, YYDKDF (reference sequence). The CDR3 covers 16 residues. Germline trimming cut 0 bases from V and 4 bases from J; bases unmatched to any gene: 8.

The J gene is TRBJ2-5, the V gene TRBV19, with a tentative D call TRBD1 (5 bases). The CDR3 contains 12 residues. Germline lookup yields CDR1 LNHDA and CDR2 SQIVND (reference sequence). Trimming removed 6 bases at V and 7 bases at J, with 12 bases between. The CDR3 sequence: CASRSREGTQYF. CDR3 coding DNA: TGTGCCAGTAGAAGCAGGGAAGGGACCCAGTACTTC.

This clonotype was seen at least ten times. An end of the junction differs from the germline gene, which may be a read error. V usage is TRBV28 and J usage is TRBJ1-1, with D possibly being TRBD1 (6 bases). Germline V gene sequence: CDR1 MDHEN, CDR2 SYDVKM. This CDR3 is built from 12 residues. This chain's CDR3 is CASSPTGRGGPF. DNA for the CDR3: TGTGCCAGCAGCCCGACAGGACGTGGGGGGCCTTTT.

V and J are TRBV20-1 and TRBJ2-5, with D hard to call. The CDR3 is made up of 12 amino acids. V was clipped by 1 base and J by 3 bases, with 6 bases between them. The germline V gene has CDR1 DFQATT and CDR2 SNEGSKA (reference sequence). CDR3 in amino acids: CSARGLEETQYF. In DNA, the CDR3 is TGCAGTGCTAGAGGGCTGGAAGAGACCCAGTACTTC.

This clonotype was recorded many times. The CDR3: CASTFSGAANTGELFF. CDR3 DNA sequence: TGTGCCAGCACCTTTAGCGGCGCCGCGAACACCGGGGAGCTGTTTTTT. This sequence joins TRBV2 and TRBJ2-2; D perhaps matches TRBD2 (6 bases). The CDR3 covers 16 residues. With 7 bases removed from V and 0 bases from J, the gap between germline ends came to 15 bases. Germline-derived CDR1 and CDR2 are SNHLY and FYNNEI.

The sample holds many counts of this clonotype. The chain uses TRBV7-8 and TRBJ2-2; TRBD1 matches 12 bases. Germline V CDR1 and CDR2: SGHVS, FQNEAQ. The trim removed 1 base at V and 5 bases at J, leaving 5 bases unmatched. This CDR3 is built from 17 residues. This CDR3 is CASSLVGGQGATGELFF. DNA of the CDR3: TGTGCCAGCAGCTTAGTCGGGGGACAGGGGGCAACCGGGGAGCTGTTTTTT.